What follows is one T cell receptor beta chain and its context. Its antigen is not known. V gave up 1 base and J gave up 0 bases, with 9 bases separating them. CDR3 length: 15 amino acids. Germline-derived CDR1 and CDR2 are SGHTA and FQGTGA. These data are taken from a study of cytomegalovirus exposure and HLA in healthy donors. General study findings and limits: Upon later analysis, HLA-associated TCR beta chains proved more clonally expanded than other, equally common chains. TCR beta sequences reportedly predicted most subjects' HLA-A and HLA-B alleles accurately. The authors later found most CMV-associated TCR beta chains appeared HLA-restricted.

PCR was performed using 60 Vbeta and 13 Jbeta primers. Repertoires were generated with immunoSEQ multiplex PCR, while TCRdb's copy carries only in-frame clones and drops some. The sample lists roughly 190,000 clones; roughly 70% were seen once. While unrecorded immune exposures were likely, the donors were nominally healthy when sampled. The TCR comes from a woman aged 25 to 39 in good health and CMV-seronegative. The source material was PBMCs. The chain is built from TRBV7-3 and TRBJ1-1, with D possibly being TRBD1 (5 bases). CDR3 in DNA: TGTGCCAGCAGCTTAATGGGGCGTCTGAACACTGAAGCTTTCTTT. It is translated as CASSLMGRLNTEAFF.